This paragraph reports one T cell receptor beta chain. Its antigen is not identified. Partitioning of CD4+ cells yielded a CD45RA+ naive subset and a CD45RA-negative memory subset. The data derive from a study of shared clonotypes between healthy human individuals. The study, taken as a whole, reports: Memory subsets had estimated richness that was generally smaller than that of naive subsets.

Deletions cut 4 bases from V and 4 bases from J, with 13 bases between. The CDR3 contains 15 residues. In germline, CDR1 is SGHAT, CDR2 FQNNGV. Every immunoSEQ plate was one replicate of a subset's evenly spread DNA. Sequencing used immunoSEQ multiplex PCR; TCRdb keeps in-frame clones, though not all of them. There are fewer than 200,000 clones in the sample; 60% to 75% occur only once, and under 11% lies in the top ten. The TCR was taken from a young man in good health. Material for sequencing was memory CD4+ T cells sorted from blood. Subset meaning: CD45RA-negative fraction. The chain employs TRBV11-2 and TRBJ2-2; D uncertain. CDR3 in amino acids: CASSSIKVATGELFF. CDR3 sequence (DNA): TGTGCCAGCAGCTCTATTAAGGTGGCCACCGGGGAGCTGTTTTTT.